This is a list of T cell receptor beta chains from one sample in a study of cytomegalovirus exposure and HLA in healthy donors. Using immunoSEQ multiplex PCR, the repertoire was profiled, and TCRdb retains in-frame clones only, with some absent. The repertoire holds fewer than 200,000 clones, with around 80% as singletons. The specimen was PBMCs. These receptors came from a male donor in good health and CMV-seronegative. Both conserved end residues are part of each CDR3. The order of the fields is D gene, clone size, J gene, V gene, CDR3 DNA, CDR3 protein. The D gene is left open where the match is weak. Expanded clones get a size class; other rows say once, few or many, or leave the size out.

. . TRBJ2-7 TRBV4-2 TGTGCCAGCAGCCAAAGTGAGGAGCAGTACTTC CASSQSEEQYF
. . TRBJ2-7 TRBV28 TGTGCCAGCTTGGGCTGGCGGGTTCCCTACGAGCAGTACTTC CASLGWRVPYEQYF
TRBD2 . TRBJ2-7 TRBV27 TGTGCCAGCAGTTTCGGGACTAGTTCCTACGAGCAGTACTTC CASSFGTSSYEQYF
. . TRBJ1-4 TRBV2 TGTGCCAGCAGTGCACAGGGTAATGAAAAACTGTTTTTT CASSAQGNEKLFF
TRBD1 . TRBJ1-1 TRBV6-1 TGTGCCAGCAGACCCCAGGGGGACACTGAAGCTTTCTTT CASRPQGDTEAFF
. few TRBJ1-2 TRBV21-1 TGTGCCAGCAGAAAGGGACAGGGGGACAACTATGGCTACACCTTC CASRKGQGDNYGYTF
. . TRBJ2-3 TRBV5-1 TGCGCCAGCAGCTTGGCGGCTAGCATTTCAGATACGCAGTATTTT CASSLAASISDTQYF
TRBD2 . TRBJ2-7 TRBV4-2 TGTGCCAGCAGCTCACGGACTAGCGAGTCCTACGAGCAGTACTTC CASSSRTSESYEQYF
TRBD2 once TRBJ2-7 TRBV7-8 TGTGCCAGCAGCTTAGCGCTGCCTAGCGGGGGGGCCGGCCACGAGCAGTACTTC CASSLALPSGGAGHEQYF
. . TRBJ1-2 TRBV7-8 TGTGCCAGCAGCCTCGCCGGCGGTGTCTATGGCTACACCTTC CASSLAGGVYGYTF
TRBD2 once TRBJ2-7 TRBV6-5 TGTGCCAGCAGTTACTCGATGCTAGCGGGGGGGGGCGAGCAGTACTTC CASSYSMLAGGGEQYF
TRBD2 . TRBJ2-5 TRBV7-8 TGTGCCAGCAGCTTCCCTGCGGGGGAAGAGACCCAGTACTTC CASSFPAGEETQYF
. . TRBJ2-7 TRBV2 TGTGCCAGCAGTCTCCAAGGAGACCTTTCTTACGAGCAGTACTTC CASSLQGDLSYEQYF
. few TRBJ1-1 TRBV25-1 TGTGCCAGCAGGGGTGGTGTCCGGACAGACACTGAAGCTTTCTTT CASRGGVRTDTEAFF
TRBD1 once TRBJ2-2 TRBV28 TGTGCCAGCAGTTTATCCAGGACAGGGCACACCGGGGAGCTGTTTTTT CASSLSRTGHTGELFF
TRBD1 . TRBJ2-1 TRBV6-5 TGTGCCAGCAGCCCGACAGGGTTCAATGAGCAGTTCTTC CASSPTGFNEQFF
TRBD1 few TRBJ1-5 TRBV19 TGTGCCAGTAGTGTGGGACAGTTGAGCAATCAGCCCCAGCATTTT CASSVGQLSNQPQHF
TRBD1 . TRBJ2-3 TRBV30 TGTGCCTGGACGAGGGGACAGGAGGCAGATACGCAGTATTTT CAWTRGQEADTQYF
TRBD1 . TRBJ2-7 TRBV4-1 TGCGCCAGCAGCCAGGCTGGGACAGACATGGGCTACGAGCAGTACTTC CASSQAGTDMGYEQYF
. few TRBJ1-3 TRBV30 TGTGCCTGGAGTGTCAGGGTCTCTGGAAACACCATATATTTT CAWSVRVSGNTIYF
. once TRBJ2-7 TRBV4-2 TGTGCCAGCAGCCGCCCAGGGTACGAGCAGTACTTC CASSRPGYEQYF
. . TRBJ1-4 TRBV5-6 TGTGCCAGCAGCTTAAGGGCTGACTATAATGAAAAACTGTTTTTT CASSLRADYNEKLFF
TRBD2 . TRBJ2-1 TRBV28 TGTGCCAGCAGATTTGGACTAGCGGGGTCCAATGAGCAGTTCTTC CASRFGLAGSNEQFF
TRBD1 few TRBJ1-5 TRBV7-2 TGTGCCAGCAGCTCGTACGGGACAGGGGAGAAGCCCCAGCATTTT CASSSYGTGEKPQHF
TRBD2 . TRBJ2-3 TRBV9 TGTGCCAGCAGCGTTGCAGCGGGGGGCTCAGATACGCAGTATTTT CASSVAAGGSDTQYF
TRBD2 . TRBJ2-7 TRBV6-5 TGTGCCAGCAGTTACGGGTGGGAGGGAACCTACGAGCAGTACTTC CASSYGWEGTYEQYF
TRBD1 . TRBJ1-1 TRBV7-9 TGTGCCAGCAGCTTCCTCCCCTCGACAGGGCCTGAAGCTTTCTTT CASSFLPSTGPEAFF
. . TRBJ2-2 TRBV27 TGTGCCAGCAGGGGACACCAGGGTACTAGGGCCGGGGAGCTGTTTTTT CASRGHQGTRAGELFF
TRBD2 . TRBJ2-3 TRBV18 TGTGCCAGCTCACCACCGTCCAGCGGGGGGGCAGATACGCAGTATTTT CASSPPSSGGADTQYF
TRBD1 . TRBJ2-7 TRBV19 TGTGCCAGTAGTAGGGCGGGGACAGGGGACTACGAGCAGTACTTC CASSRAGTGDYEQYF
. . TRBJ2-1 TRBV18 TGTGCCAGCTCACCGGGCAACTACAATGAGCAGTTCTTC CASSPGNYNEQFF
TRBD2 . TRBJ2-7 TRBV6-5 TGTGCCAGCAGTTATAGCGGGAGGTACGAGCAGTACTTC CASSYSGRYEQYF
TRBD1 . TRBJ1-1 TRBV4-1 TGCGCCAGCAGCCACGGCCGGACAGGGAACACTGAAGCTTTCTTT CASSHGRTGNTEAFF
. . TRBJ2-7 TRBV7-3 TGTGCCAGCAGCTTAACGGCAGGGCCTCCCTACGAGCAGTACTTC CASSLTAGPPYEQYF
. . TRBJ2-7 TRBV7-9 TGTGCCAGCAGCTTAGGAGGTGGAACTGTCGAGCAGTACTTC CASSLGGGTVEQYF
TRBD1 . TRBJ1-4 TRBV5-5 TGTGCCAGCAGCTACTTCAGGGGGCAGGCTAATGAAAAACTGTTTTTT CASSYFRGQANEKLFF
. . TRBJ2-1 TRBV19 TGTGCCAGTAGTATAGGCCAGGGCTTCCACAATGAGCAGTTCTTC CASSIGQGFHNEQFF
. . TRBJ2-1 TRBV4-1 TGCGCCAGCAGCAGAAGGGGTGAACCTTCCTACAATGAGCAGTTCTTC CASSRRGEPSYNEQFF
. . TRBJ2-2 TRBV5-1 TGCGCCAGCAGCTTCTTAGGCGGGGTAAACACCGGGGAGCTGTTTTTT CASSFLGGVNTGELFF
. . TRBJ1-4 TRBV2 TGTGCCAGCCGACAGGACAATAATGAAAAACTGTTTTTT CASRQDNNEKLFF
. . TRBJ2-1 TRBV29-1 TGCAGCGGGCGGGGCAGGGTTTACAATGAGCAGTTCTTC CSGRGRVYNEQFF
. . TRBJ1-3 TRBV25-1 TGTGCCAGCAGTGTCGTCTACAGGGTGTCTGGAAACACCATATATTTT CASSVVYRVSGNTIYF
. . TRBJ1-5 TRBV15 TGTGCCACTGCGGGTTCTAGCAATCAGCCCCAGCATTTT CATAGSSNQPQHF